This TCR beta chain was captured in a study of beta chain features in type 1 diabetes. About the research overall: Investigators examined 107,917,701 sorted cells across all samples.

With respect to this clone: Its specificity is not known.

As every portion of the isolated RNA was reverse transcribed, the sequencing read expressed TCRB transcripts. Samples of naive, central memory and regulatory T cells yielded a mean of around 4 million reads. Data came from immunoSEQ multiplex PCR; TCRdb stores just in-frame clones and leaves some out. The table has over 600,000 clones, 9.5% to 15% seen once. The germline gives CDR1 SGHNT, CDR2 YYREEE (reference sequence). The CDR3 loop spans 15 amino acids. The V gene end was trimmed by 2 bases and the J gene end by 6 bases; junction bases not matched to a gene: 10. Regarding the study as a whole: The study found moderately but significantly shorter TCRB CDR3s in all four CD4+ subsets of Type 1 diabetes patients.

Sorting produced populations that all topped 95% purity. The sequenced material came from naive CD4+ T cells from blood. The J gene is TRBJ2-7, the V gene TRBV5-4; TRBD2 agrees at 8 bases. The receptor's source is a man under 40 with type 1 diabetes. CDR3 sequence (DNA): TGTGCCAGCAGCTTTGGACAACTAGCGGAAGGCGAGCAGTACTTC. This codes for CASSFGQLAEGEQYF. Complete variable domain (other parts from reference TRBV5-4 and TRBJ2-7): ETGVTQSPTHLIKTRGQQVTLRCSSQSGHNTVSWYQQALGQGPQFIFQYYREEENGRGNFPPRFSGLQFPNYSSELNVNALELDDSALYLCASSFGQLAEGEQYFGPGTRLTVT.